This is a list of T cell receptor beta chains from one sample in a study of a mutant IDH1 vaccine in newly diagnosed glioma. No antigens are known for them. Produced via immunoSEQ multiplex PCR; TCRdb's table is partial and in-frame only. The sample records 70,000 to 90,000 clones, 85% being singletons. The sequences come from PBMCs, collected from a glioma patient whose treatment included an IDH1 peptide vaccine. These receptor sequences come from a man between 25 and 39 years old with glioma. Some clones in this sample may be carry-over from other donors' samples. Each CDR3 is given with its conserved first and last residue. Each record gives: J gene, clone size, V gene, D gene, CDR3 protein, CDR3 DNA. D genes are given only for firm matches. Some rows mark clone size as missing; the rest say once, few, many or name a class of expanded clone.

TRBJ2-7 few TRBV5-1 - CASSVTSKGSYEQYF TGCGCCAGCAGCGTTACATCCAAGGGGTCCTACGAGCAGTACTTC
TRBJ2-1 - TRBV5-1 - CASSWDFYNEQFF TGCGCCAGCAGCTGGGACTTTTACAATGAGCAGTTCTTC
TRBJ1-2 - TRBV7-8 TRBD1 CASSLVRQGGKDGYTF TGTGCCAGCAGCTTAGTTCGCCAGGGGGGTAAAGATGGCTACACCTTC
TRBJ1-2 - TRBV15 - CATSRDPTGYGYTF TGTGCCACCAGCAGAGACCCGACAGGCTATGGCTACACCTTC
TRBJ2-6 - TRBV4-1 - CASSRRSQGRLSGANVLTF TGCGCCAGCAGCCGAAGGTCGCAGGGACGACTATCTGGGGCCAACGTCCTGACTTTC
TRBJ1-5 - TRBV18 TRBD1 CASSPIPRTGTNQPQHF TGTGCCAGCTCACCTATTCCGAGGACAGGGACAAATCAGCCCCAGCATTTT
TRBJ2-5 - TRBV7-2 - CASSSHTGSETQYF TGTGCCAGCAGCTCTCATACAGGTTCCGAGACCCAGTACTTC
TRBJ2-7 - TRBV19 TRBD1 CASSIRTGETYEQYF TGTGCCAGTAGTATCCGGACAGGGGAGACCTACGAGCAGTACTTC
TRBJ2-1 - TRBV2 TRBD2 CASSELGGGGETYNEQFF TGTGCCAGCAGTGAACTAGGAGGCGGGGGGGAAACCTACAATGAGCAGTTCTTC
TRBJ2-2 - TRBV5-4 - CASSLRTDTGELFF TGTGCCAGCAGCCTCCGGACAGACACCGGGGAGCTGTTTTTT
TRBJ2-5 once TRBV5-5 - CASSLDGARQETQYF TGTGCCAGCAGCTTGGACGGGGCGAGGCAAGAGACCCAGTACTTC
TRBJ2-7 - TRBV4-1 TRBD2 CASSQATSGGYEQYF TGCGCCAGCAGCCAAGCAACTAGCGGGGGGTACGAGCAGTACTTC
TRBJ2-2 - TRBV7-3 - CASSVRDTGELFF TGTGCCAGCAGCGTCAGGGACACCGGGGAGCTGTTTTTT
TRBJ1-1 - TRBV9 TRBD1 CASSVSTGEPNTEAFF TGTGCCAGCAGCGTTTCAACAGGGGAACCGAACACTGAAGCTTTCTTT
TRBJ2-5 once TRBV6-6 - CASSYSSKGVQYF TGTGCCAGCAGTTACTCAAGTAAGGGGGTCCAGTACTTC
TRBJ1-1 once TRBV6-1 - CASSLVRNTEAFF TGTGCCAGCAGCCTGGTACGTAACACTGAAGCTTTCTTT
TRBJ2-3 - TRBV7-2 TRBD2 CASSFSGGAGADTQYF TGTGCCAGCAGCTTCAGCGGGGGGGCAGGGGCAGATACGCAGTATTTT
TRBJ2-3 - TRBV6-1 - CASSEITGSRDTQYF TGTGCCAGCAGTGAGATCACAGGGTCACGAGATACGCAGTATTTT
TRBJ2-1 - TRBV7-8 TRBD2 CASSAELAGGRNEQFF TGTGCCAGCAGCGCCGAACTAGCGGGAGGGCGGAATGAGCAGTTCTTC
TRBJ2-2 - TRBV30 - CAWSVGRYTGELFF TGTGCCTGGAGTGTGGGACGCTACACCGGGGAGCTGTTTTTT
TRBJ2-7 - TRBV10-3 TRBD1 CAISQTGAAYEQYF TGTGCCATCAGCCAGACAGGGGCAGCCTACGAGCAGTACTTC
TRBJ2-5 - TRBV5-1 TRBD2 CASSSGTSGQETQYF TGCGCCAGCAGCTCCGGGACTAGCGGCCAAGAGACCCAGTACTTC
TRBJ1-1 - TRBV7-6 - CASSPQSNTEAFF TGTGCCAGCAGCCCCCAGTCCAACACTGAAGCTTTCTTT
TRBJ1-5 - TRBV6-5 TRBD1 CASSYRTGRNQPQHF TGTGCCAGCAGTTACCGGACAGGGCGGAATCAGCCCCAGCATTTT
TRBJ2-7 - TRBV19 - CASSIPPSRQGGAYEQYF TGTGCCAGTAGTATCCCGCCCAGTCGGCAGGGTGGGGCCTACGAGCAGTACTTC
TRBJ1-1 - TRBV5-1 - CASSLREGNTEAFF TGCGCCAGCAGCTTGAGGGAGGGGAACACTGAAGCTTTCTTT
TRBJ1-4 - TRBV6-1 - CACRRDNEKLFF TGTGCCTGCAGAAGGGATAATGAAAAACTGTTTTTT
TRBJ2-3 - TRBV5-4 TRBD2 CASSLKLAGGPGNTQYF TGTGCCAGCAGCTTGAAGCTAGCGGGGGGGCCGGGTAATACGCAGTATTTT
TRBJ2-2 once TRBV7-3 - CASRPEGSGELFF TGTGCCAGCAGACCCGAAGGGAGCGGGGAGCTGTTTTTT
TRBJ1-1 - TRBV29-1 - CSVLGGNTEAFF TGCAGCGTGTTGGGGGGCAACACTGAAGCTTTCTTT
TRBJ1-4 few TRBV2 TRBD1 CASSEGGGVEKLFF TGTGCCAGCAGTGAAGGAGGGGGCGTTGAAAAACTGTTTTTT
TRBJ2-6 - TRBV30 - CAWSLRAGANVLTF TGTGCCTGGAGTCTCAGGGCTGGGGCCAACGTCCTGACTTTC
TRBJ1-2 - TRBV27 TRBD1 CASSLVTGGGYTF TGTGCCAGCAGTTTAGTAACAGGGGGGGGCTACACCTTC